Here is one TCR beta chain with its context. Its antigen is still unknown. This CDR3 contains 10 residues. Germline assignment: CDR1 DFQATT and CDR2 SNEGSKA (reference sequence). These data originate in a study of cytomegalovirus exposure and HLA in healthy donors. Study background: Sequencing of about 179 million T cells in an earlier analysis found more than 100 million unique TCR beta sequences. General study findings and limits: In a later analysis, TCR beta V- and J-gene trimming showed a link to a missense DCLRE1C variant. Association of 15,000 to 20,000 TCR beta sequences with HLA alleles was found at 0.05 false discovery rate in a later analysis.

With 60 Vbeta and 13 Jbeta primers, the PCR was carried out. This table comes from immunoSEQ multiplex PCR, and its TCRdb copy is limited to in-frame clones, with some not included. The data show 150,000 to 200,000 clones, around 79% seen once. The sequence was collected from a female donor in good health and CMV-seronegative. The chain recombines TRBV20-1 with TRBJ1-2; weak D call: TRBD1 (5 bases). Sequencing was carried out using PBMCs. The CDR3 DNA reads as TGCAGGGCCCGGGGGGATGGCTACACCTTC. Its protein is CRARGDGYTF.